This T cell receptor (beta chain) was profiled in a study of graft-versus-host responses after intestinal transplantation. Study details: Anti-thymocyte globulin induction was given to all recipients, followed by tacrolimus and steroids for roughly 3 years. Whole-study results and caveats: Individuals carrying graft-donor T cell macrochimerism showed high graft-versus-host to host-versus-graft clonal ratios in allografts. Recipient marrow harbored GvH clones, some of which surfaced first in ileum or blood.

TCRdb's table, derived via immunoSEQ multiplex PCR, lists solely in-frame clones and lacks some. The sample records some 100,000 clones, under 95% being singletons. Germline CDR1 reads SNHLY; CDR2 reads FYNNEI. The CDR3 sequence is 14 residues long. The germline V and J ends were trimmed by 6 bases and 6 bases, with 12 bases remaining between them. This clone was found a few times. Its antigen remains unknown. This TCR derives from a human donor who was the organ donor for an intestinal transplant. Source: unstimulated CD8+ T cells sorted from spleen or lymph node cells, taken before transplant. The chain couples TRBV2 to TRBJ1-6; D uncertain. The CDR3 DNA reads as TGTGCCAGCAGCCCCGCGGGCGGTAATTCACCCCTCCACTTT. Encoded protein: CASSPAGGNSPLHF.